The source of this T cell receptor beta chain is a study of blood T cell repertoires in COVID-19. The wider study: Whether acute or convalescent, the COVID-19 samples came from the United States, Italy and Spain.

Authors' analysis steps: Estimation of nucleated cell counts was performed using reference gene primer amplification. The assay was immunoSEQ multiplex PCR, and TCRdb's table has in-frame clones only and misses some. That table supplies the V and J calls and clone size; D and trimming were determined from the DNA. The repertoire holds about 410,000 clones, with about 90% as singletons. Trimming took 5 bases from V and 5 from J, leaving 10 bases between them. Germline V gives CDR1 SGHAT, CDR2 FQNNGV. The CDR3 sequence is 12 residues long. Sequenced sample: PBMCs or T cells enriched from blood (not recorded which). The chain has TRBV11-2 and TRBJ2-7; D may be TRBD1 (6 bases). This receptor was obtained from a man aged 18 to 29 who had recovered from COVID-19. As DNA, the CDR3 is TGTGCCAGCAGCATAACAGGGAACGAGCAGTACTTC. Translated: CASSITGNEQYF.